This T cell receptor beta chain was obtained from a study of blood T cell repertoires in COVID-19. Study context: The study drew acute and convalescent COVID-19 samples from the United States, Italy and Spain. From T cells, B-cell-depleted T cells, or PBMCs came the material, which was cDNA or gDNA.

Under the authors' procedure: For nucleated cells, counts were estimated from reference gene primer amplification. Produced via immunoSEQ multiplex PCR; TCRdb's table is partial and in-frame only. That table furnishes V, J and clone size, whereas the DNA furnished D and trimming. The sample has more than 95,000 clones, 85% to 90% seen once; the top ten hold 13%. CDR1 and CDR2 from the germline V gene are SGHRS and YFSETQ. Trimming at V came to 0 bases and at J to 0 bases, leaving 9 bases not matched to a gene. The CDR3 spans 18 residues. The sequencing sample was made of peripheral blood. The chain employs TRBV5-1 and TRBJ2-5; 9 nucleotides match TRBD2. The source is a woman aged 55 to 70 in a cohort sampled during active or convalescent COVID-19. CDR3: CASSLGLAGKLYQETQYF. CDR3 coding DNA: TGCGCCAGCAGCTTGGGGCTAGCGGGGAAACTGTACCAAGAGACCCAGTACTTC. Variable domain in full (rest from reference TRBV5-1 and TRBJ2-5): KAGVTQTPRYLIKTRGQQVTLSCSPISGHRSVSWYQQTPGQGLQFLFEYFSETQRNKGNFPGRFSGRQFSNSRSEMNVSTLELGDSALYLCASSLGLAGKLYQETQYFGPGTRLLVL.